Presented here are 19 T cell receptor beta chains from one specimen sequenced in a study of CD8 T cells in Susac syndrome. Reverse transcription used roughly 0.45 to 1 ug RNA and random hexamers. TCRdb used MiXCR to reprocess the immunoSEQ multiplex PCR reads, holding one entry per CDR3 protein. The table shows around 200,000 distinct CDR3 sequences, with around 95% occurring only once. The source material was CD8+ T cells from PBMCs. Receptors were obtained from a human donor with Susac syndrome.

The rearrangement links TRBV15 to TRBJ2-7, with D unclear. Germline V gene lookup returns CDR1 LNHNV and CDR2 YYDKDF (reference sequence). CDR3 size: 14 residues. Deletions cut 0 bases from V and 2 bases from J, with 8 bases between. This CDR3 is CATSRDEQTYEQYF. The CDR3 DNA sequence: TGTGCCACCAGCAGAGACGAGCAGACCTACGAGCAGTACTTC.

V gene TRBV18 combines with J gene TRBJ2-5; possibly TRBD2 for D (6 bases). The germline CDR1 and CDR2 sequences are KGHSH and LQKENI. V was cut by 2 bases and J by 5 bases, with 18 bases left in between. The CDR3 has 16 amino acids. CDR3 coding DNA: TGTGCCAGCTCACCAACGCCGGGAGCTTCGCCCGAGACCCAGTACTTC. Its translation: CASSPTPGASPETQYF. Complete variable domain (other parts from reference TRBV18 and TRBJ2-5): NAGVMQNPRHLVRRRGQEARLRCSPMKGHSHVYWYRQLPEEGLKFMVYLQKENIIDESGMPKERFSAEFPKEGPSILRIQQVVRGDSAAYFCASSPTPGASPETQYFGPGTRLLVL.

CDR3 coding DNA: TGTGCCAGCAGCCCAGGGAGGGCCAAAAACATTCAGTACTTC. It codes for CASSPGRAKNIQYF. The chain carries TRBV3-1 and TRBJ2-4; maybe TRBD2 (6 bases). The V end lost 4 bases, the J end lost 1 base, and 8 bases lay between the germline ends. Per the germline V gene, CDR1 is LGHDT and CDR2 is YNNKEL (reference sequence). The CDR3 length is 14 residues.

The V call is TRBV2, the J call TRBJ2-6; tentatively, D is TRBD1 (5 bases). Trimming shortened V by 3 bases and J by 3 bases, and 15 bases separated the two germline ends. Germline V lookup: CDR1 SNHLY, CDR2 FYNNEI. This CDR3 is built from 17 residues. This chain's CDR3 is CASSDPRENVGANVLTF. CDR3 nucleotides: TGTGCCAGCAGTGACCCCAGGGAAAATGTTGGGGCCAACGTCCTGACTTTC.

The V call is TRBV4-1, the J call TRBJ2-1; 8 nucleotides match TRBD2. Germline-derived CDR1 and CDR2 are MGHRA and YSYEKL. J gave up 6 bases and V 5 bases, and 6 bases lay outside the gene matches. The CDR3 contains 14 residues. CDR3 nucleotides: TGCGCCAGCAGCTCCGAGCGGGAGAGCAATGAGCAGTTCTTC. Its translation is CASSSERESNEQFF.

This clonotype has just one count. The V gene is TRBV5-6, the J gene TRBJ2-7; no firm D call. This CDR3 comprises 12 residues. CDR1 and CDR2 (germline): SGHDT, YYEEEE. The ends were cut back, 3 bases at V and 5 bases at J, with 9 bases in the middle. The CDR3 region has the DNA TGTGCCAGCAGCTCCGGTTTGGACGAGCAGTACTTC. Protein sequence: CASSSGLDEQYF.

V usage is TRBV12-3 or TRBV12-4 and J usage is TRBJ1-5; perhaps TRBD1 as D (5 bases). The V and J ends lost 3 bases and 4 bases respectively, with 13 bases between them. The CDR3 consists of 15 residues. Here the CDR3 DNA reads TGTGCCAGCAGTTTCGGAAGGGGAAGTAATCAGCCCCAGCATTTT. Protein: CASSFGRGSNQPQHF.

CDR3 region: CASSNQAGVTSEQFF. The CDR3 DNA reads TGTGCCAGCAGCAACCAAGCGGGAGTAACCAGTGAGCAGTTCTTC. The chain recombines TRBV5-4 with TRBJ2-1; 8 bases line up with TRBD2. Looked up from germline, CDR1 is SGHNT and CDR2 is YYREEE (reference sequence). With V trimmed by 4 bases and J by 9 bases, 12 bases remained unmatched. CDR3 length equals 15 residues.

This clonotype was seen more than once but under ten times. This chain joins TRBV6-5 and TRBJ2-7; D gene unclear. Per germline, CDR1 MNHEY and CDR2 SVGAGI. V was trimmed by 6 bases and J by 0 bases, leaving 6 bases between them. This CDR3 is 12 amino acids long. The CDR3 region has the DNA TGTGCCAGCAGCTCTGGCTCCTACGAGCAGTACTTC. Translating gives CASSSGSYEQYF.

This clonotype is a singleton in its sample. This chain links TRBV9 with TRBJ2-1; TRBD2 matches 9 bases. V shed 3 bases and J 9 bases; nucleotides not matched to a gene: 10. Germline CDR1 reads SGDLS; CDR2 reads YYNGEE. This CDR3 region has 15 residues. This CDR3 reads CASSEGTSSVGEQFF. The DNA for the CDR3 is TGTGCCAGCAGCGAGGGGACTAGCAGCGTTGGTGAGCAGTTCTTC.

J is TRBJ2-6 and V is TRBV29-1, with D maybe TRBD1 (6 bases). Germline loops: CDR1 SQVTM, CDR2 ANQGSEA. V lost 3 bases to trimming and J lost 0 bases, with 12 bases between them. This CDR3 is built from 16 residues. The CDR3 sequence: CSVEKDSSSGANVLTF. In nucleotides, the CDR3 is TGCAGCGTTGAGAAGGACAGCAGCTCTGGGGCCAACGTCCTGACTTTC.

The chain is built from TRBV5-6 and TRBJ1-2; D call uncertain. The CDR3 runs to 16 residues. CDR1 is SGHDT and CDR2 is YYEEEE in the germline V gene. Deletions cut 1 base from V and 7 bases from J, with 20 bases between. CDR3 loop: CASSLIRGTSTSGYTF. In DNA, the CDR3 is TGTGCCAGCAGCTTGATTCGGGGAACATCTACCTCTGGCTACACCTTC.

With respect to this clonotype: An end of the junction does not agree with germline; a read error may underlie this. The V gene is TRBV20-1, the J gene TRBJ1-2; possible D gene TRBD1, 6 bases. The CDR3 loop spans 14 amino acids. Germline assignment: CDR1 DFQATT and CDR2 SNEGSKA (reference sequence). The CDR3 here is CSAGTINAKYGYTF. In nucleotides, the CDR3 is TGCAGTGCGGGGACAATCAACGCTAAATATGGCTACACCTTC.

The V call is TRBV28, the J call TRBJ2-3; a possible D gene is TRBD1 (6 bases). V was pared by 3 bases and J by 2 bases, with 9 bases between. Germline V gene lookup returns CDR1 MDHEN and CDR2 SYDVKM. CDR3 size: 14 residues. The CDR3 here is CASSLGTNTDTQYF. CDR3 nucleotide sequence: TGTGCCAGCAGTTTGGGGACAAACACAGATACGCAGTATTTT.

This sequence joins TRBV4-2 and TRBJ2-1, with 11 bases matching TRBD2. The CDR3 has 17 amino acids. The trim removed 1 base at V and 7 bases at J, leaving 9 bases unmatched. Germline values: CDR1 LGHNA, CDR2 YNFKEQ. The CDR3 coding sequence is TGTGCCAGCAGCCAAGTGGTAGCGACTAGCGGGACAAATGAGCAGTTCTTC. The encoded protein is CASSQVVATSGTNEQFF.

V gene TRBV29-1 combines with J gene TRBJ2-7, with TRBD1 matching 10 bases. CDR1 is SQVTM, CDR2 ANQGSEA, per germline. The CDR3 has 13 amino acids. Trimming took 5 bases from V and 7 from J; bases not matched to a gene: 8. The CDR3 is CSVLGGTGEEQYF. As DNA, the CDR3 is TGCAGCGTTCTAGGCGGGACAGGGGAGGAGCAGTACTTC.

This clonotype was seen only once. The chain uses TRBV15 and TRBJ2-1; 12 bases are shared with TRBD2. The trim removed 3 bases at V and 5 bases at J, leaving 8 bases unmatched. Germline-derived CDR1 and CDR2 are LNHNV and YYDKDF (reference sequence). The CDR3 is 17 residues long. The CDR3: CATSSSPPSGGDNEQFF. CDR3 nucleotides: TGTGCCACCAGCAGCTCCCCCCCTAGCGGGGGGGACAATGAGCAGTTCTTC.

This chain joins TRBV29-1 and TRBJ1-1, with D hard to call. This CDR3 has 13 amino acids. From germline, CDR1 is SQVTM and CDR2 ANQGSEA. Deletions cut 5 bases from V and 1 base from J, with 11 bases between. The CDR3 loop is CSVNVGPNTEAFF. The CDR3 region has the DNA TGCAGCGTTAACGTAGGGCCGAACACTGAAGCTTTCTTT.

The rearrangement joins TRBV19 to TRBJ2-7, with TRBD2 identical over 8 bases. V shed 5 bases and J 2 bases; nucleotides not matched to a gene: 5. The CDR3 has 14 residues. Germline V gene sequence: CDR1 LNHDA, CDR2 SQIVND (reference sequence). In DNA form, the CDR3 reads TGTGCCAGTAGTGCCTCGGGAGGGCCCTACGAGCAGTACTTC. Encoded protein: CASSASGGPYEQYF.